This is a list of T cell receptor beta chains from one sample in a study of T cell repertoires in cytomegalovirus infection. From the reads, TCRdb called clonotypes with MiXCR, one entry per CDR3 protein. The table shows just under 300,000 distinct CDR3 sequences, with around 10% occurring only once. Sequencing was performed on PBMCs. All receptors come from a human donor in good health (CMV status not recorded). Some clones in this sample may be carry-over from other donors' samples. Both conserved end residues are part of each CDR3. D genes are given only for firm matches. Not every row has a clone size; where given, it reads once, few, many or a size class.

V gene	D gene	J gene	clone size	CDR3 DNA	CDR3 protein
TRBV7-9	-	TRBJ2-4	few	TGTGCCAGCAGCCACCCGGGGCAGACGGTGAGAGTAGGGGCCAAAAACATTCAGTACTTC	CASSHPGQTVRVGAKNIQYF
TRBV5-4	TRBD1	TRBJ2-2	many	TGTGCCAGCAGCGCCGGGACAGGGCGAACCGGGGAGCTGTTTTTT	CASSAGTGRTGELFF
TRBV7-9	-	TRBJ1-1	many	TGTGCCAGCATCAGTCCGACAGTTTACACTGAAGCTTTCTTT	CASISPTVYTEAFF
TRBV4-1	TRBD1	TRBJ1-1	-	TGCGCCAGCAGCCAAGACGGGACAGGGGTTGTTTTCTTT	CASSQDGTGVVFF
TRBV28	TRBD2	TRBJ2-1	-	TGTGCCAGCAGTTTATCAAGCGGGGGGGTTCCCTACAATGAGCAGTTCTTC	CASSLSSGGVPYNEQFF
TRBV28	-	TRBJ2-3	many	TGTGCCAGCAGTTTTGGGGGACCCGGCACAGATACGCAGTATTTT	CASSFGGPGTDTQYF
TRBV7-8	-	TRBJ1-1	many	TGTGCCAGCAGCTTAGTCCCCCGAGGACGGAACACTGAAGCTTTCTTT	CASSLVPRGRNTEAFF
TRBV20-1	TRBD1	TRBJ2-1	many	TGCAGTGCTCCCCGAGCTGGACAGGGAGGAGTAAATGAGCAGTTCTTC	CSAPRAGQGGVNEQFF
TRBV12-3/TRBV12-4	-	TRBJ1-1	many	TGTGCCAGCAGTTTACTTGGACCGGACACTGAAGCTTTCTTT	CASSLLGPDTEAFF
TRBV4-1	TRBD1	TRBJ2-7	many	TGCGCCAGCGGACAGGGGGGTGAGCAGTACTTC	CASGQGGEQYF
TRBV6-2/TRBV6-3	TRBD1	TRBJ1-2	many	TGTGCCAGCACCTGGACAGGAACCTATGGCTACACCTTC	CASTWTGTYGYTF
TRBV29-1	-	TRBJ2-5	many	TGCAGCGTTGGACGGGTTGCGGAGACCCAGTACTTC	CSVGRVAETQYF